This T cell receptor beta chain was recovered during a study of blood T cell repertoires in COVID-19. Study-level information: Donors in the United States, Italy and Spain gave samples during acute or convalescent COVID-19.

Repertoires were generated with immunoSEQ multiplex PCR, while TCRdb's copy carries only in-frame clones and drops some. Seen here are around 190,000 clones, just under 80% observed once, and the top ten hold approximately 6.2%. Germline assignment: CDR1 LGHNA and CDR2 YSLEER. V was clipped by 3 bases and J by 1 base; unmatched bases: 4. The CDR3 is 16 amino acids. This clone was recorded only once. The sample consisted of peripheral blood. The chain uses TRBV4-3 and TRBJ2-3; 10 bases agree with TRBD2. This clonotype originated in a man in his sixties or seventies with active or convalescent COVID-19. The CDR3 DNA sequence: TGCGCCAGCAGCCACATTAGCGGGGGGCGCACAGATACGCAGTATTTT. As protein: CASSHISGGRTDTQYF.